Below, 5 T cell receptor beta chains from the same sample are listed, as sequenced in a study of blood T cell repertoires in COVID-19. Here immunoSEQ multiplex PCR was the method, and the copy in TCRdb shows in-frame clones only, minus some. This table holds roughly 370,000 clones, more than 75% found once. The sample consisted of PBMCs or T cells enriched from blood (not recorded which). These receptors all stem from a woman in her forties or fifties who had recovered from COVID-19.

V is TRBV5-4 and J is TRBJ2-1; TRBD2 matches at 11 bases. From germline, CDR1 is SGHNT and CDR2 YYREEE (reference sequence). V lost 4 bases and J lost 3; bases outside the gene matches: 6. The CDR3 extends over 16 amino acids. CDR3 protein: CASSRIAGGNYNEQFF. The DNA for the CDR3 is TGTGCCAGCAGCAGAATAGCGGGGGGGAACTACAATGAGCAGTTCTTC.

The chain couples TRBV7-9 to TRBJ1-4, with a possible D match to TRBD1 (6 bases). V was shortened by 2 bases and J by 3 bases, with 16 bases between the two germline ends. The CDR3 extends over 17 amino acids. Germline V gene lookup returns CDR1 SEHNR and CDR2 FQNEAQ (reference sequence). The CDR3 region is CASSLISQGIANEKLFF. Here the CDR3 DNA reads TGTGCCAGCAGCTTAATTTCCCAGGGGATAGCTAATGAAAAACTGTTTTTT.

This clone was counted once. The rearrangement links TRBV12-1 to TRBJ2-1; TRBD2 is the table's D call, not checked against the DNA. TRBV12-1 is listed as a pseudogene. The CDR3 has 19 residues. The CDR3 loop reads CASSFAAGGPLVPYNEQFF. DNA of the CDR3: TGTGCCAGCAGCTTTGCCGCCGGGGGACCCTTAGTACCCTACAATGAGCAGTTCTTC.

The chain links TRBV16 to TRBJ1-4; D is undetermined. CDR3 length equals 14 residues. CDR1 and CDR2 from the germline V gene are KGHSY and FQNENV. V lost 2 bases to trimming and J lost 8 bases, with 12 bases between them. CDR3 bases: TGTGCCAGCAGCCAAGGGAGGTTGGGCGAAAAACTGTTTTTT. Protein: CASSQGRLGEKLFF.

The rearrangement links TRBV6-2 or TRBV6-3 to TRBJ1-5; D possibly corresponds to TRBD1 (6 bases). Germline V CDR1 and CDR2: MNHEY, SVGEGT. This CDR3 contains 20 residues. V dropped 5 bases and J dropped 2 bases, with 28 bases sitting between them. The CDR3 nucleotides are TGTGCCAGCAGTCCCCCGTATTCAACAGGGCTGTTAGGTGGCAATCAGCCCCAGCATTTT. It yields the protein CASSPPYSTGLLGGNQPQHF.